This TCR beta chain was profiled in a study of blood T cells in healthy people across ages. Whole-study results and caveats: The recorded TCR beta diversity per million T cells decreased in a roughly linear manner with age. Because sorting was not performed, PBMCs prevented conclusive naive versus antigen-experienced comparison.

Together with a sample-barcoded 5' primer, a J-beta primer mix was included in a second PCR lasting about 6 to 11 cycles. Using its own MiXCR run on the 5' RACE reads, TCRdb lists one record per CDR3 protein. The sample holds about 290,000 distinct CDR3 sequences, 25% to 30% seen once. The amount of total RNA extracted per sample was at least 5.5 micrograms. The CDR3 sequence is 14 residues long. Germline V gene lookup returns CDR1 LNHDA and CDR2 SQIVND (reference sequence). The ends lost 6 bases at V and 5 bases at J; junction bases unmatched: 7. This clonotype was counted only a few times. No antigen is known for it.

V gene TRBV19 combines with J gene TRBJ2-3; 8 bases are shared with TRBD2. What was sequenced was blood. The clonotype comes from an older woman in good health. Here the CDR3 DNA reads TGTGCCAGTAGAACGGGAGGGCCAAAAGATACGCAGTATTTT. Its translation is CASRTGGPKDTQYF.